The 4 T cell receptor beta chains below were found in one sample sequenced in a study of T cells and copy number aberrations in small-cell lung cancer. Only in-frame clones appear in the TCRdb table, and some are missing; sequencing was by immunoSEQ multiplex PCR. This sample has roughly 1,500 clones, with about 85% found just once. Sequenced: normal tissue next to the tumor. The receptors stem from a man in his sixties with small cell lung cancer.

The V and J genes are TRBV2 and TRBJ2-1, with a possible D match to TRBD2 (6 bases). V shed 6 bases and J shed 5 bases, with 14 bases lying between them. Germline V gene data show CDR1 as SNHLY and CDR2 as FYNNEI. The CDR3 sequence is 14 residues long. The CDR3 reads CASSQDYSNNEQFF. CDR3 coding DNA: TGTGCCAGCAGCCAGGACTATTCCAACAATGAGCAGTTCTTC.

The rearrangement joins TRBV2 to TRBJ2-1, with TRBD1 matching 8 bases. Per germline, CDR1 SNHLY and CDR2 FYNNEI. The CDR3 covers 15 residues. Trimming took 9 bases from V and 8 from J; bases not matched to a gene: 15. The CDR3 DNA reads TGTGCCAGAGGGGGGTCAGGGGGCAGGTTAGATGAGCAGTTCTTC. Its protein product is CARGGSGGRLDEQFF.

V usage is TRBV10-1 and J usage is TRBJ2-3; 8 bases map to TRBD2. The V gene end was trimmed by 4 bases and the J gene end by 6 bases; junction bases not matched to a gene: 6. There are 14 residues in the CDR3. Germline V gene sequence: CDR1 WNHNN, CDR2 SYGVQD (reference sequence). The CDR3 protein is CASSVAGGLDTQYF. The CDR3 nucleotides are TGCGCCAGCAGTGTGGCGGGAGGATTGGATACGCAGTATTTT.

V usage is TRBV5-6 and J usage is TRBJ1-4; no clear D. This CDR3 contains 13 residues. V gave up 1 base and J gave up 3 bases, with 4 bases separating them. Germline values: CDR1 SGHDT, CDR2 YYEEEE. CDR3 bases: TGTGCCAGCAGCTTGAGAGCTAATGAAAAACTGTTTTTT. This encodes CASSLRANEKLFF.